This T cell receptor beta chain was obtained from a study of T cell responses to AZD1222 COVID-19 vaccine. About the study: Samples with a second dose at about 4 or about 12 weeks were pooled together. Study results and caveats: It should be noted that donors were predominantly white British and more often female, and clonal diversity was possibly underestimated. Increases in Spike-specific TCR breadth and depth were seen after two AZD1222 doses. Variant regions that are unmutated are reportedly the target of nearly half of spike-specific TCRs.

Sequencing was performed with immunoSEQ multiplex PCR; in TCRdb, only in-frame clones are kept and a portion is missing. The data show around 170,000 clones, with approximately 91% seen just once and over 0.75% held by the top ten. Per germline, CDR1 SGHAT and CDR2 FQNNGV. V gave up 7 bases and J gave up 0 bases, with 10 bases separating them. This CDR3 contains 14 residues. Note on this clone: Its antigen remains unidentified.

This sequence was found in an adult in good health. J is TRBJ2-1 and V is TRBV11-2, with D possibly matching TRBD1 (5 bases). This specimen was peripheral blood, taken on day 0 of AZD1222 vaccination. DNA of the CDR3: TGTGCCAGCAACAAAAGGGGCTCCTACAATGAGCAGTTCTTC. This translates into CASNKRGSYNEQFF.